This is a list of T cell receptor beta chains from one sample in a study of radiotherapy plus CTLA-4 blockade in lung cancer. Here immunoSEQ multiplex PCR was the method, and the copy in TCRdb shows in-frame clones only, minus some. The data hold more than 90,000 clones, with around 88% observed a single time. The sequences come from peripheral blood, collected from a patient treated with radiotherapy plus ipilimumab. All receptors derive from a human donor with non-small cell lung cancer that progressed on radiotherapy plus ipilimumab. The CDR3 runs from the conserved cysteine through the conserved F or W. Fields, in order: D gene, V gene, J gene, CDR3 protein. A D gene is named only where the DNA matches it firmly.

NA,TRBV2,TRBJ2-7,CASRGTTVIGEQYF
NA,TRBV4-2,TRBJ2-2,CASRPASGGPTTGELFF
NA,TRBV10-3,TRBJ1-2,CAISESRVNYGYTF
NA,TRBV6-1,TRBJ2-1,CASSERVREIVGTRREQFF
TRBD1,TRBV6-6,TRBJ1-2,CASRTGMDGYTF
NA,TRBV13,TRBJ2-3,CASSLQMTSSADTQYF
NA,TRBV9,TRBJ1-1,CASSVAGQDTEAFF
TRBD1,TRBV6-6,TRBJ1-2,CASSYGPGGNGYTF
NA,TRBV19,TRBJ2-7,CASVRFGLYEQYF
NA,TRBV11-3,TRBJ2-7,CASSFGGPTYEQYF
TRBD1,TRBV2,TRBJ2-3,CASSQQGALTDTQYF
TRBD2,TRBV10-3,TRBJ2-1,CAISARPPGLAGENEQFF
TRBD2,TRBV7-3,TRBJ2-2,CASRSRTSGYTGELFF
NA,TRBV18,TRBJ2-3,CASSPVLSRGGTDTQYF
TRBD2,TRBV25-1,TRBJ2-3,CASSDPTSGRQADTQYF
NA,TRBV7-2,TRBJ1-5,CASSPDWAVQPQHF
TRBD2,TRBV9,TRBJ2-7,CASSQPKLAGAEQYF
TRBD1,TRBV4-1,TRBJ1-3,CASSRGQGTGHAGNTIYF
NA,TRBV6-5,TRBJ1-2,CASSSRTNYGYTF
NA,TRBV10-2,TRBJ2-1,CASSAPEAARSYNEQFF
NA,TRBV5-8,TRBJ1-5,CASIPRTLSNQPQHF
TRBD1,TRBV6-5,TRBJ1-5,CASSRGQTGNQPQHF